The 12 T cell receptor beta chains given below trace back to one sample, sequenced in a study of T cell repertoires in cytomegalovirus infection. MiXCR, run by TCRdb on the reads, gives a single entry per CDR3 protein. This sample has just under 550,000 distinct CDR3 sequences, with 26% found just once. The sequencing input was PBMCs. The receptors shown here come from a human donor in good health (CMV status not recorded). Some clones in this sample may be carry-over from other donors' samples.

This clonotype was seen more than once but under ten times. CDR3 loop: CASSLGAILQETQYF. In DNA, the CDR3 is TGTGCCAGCAGCTTAGGGGCGATCCTCCAAGAGACCCAGTACTTC. The gene calls are TRBV11-2 and TRBJ2-5, with D unresolved. Germline CDR1 is SGHAT and CDR2 is FQNNGV. V shed 1 base and J shed 1 base, with 10 bases lying between them. The length of the CDR3 is 15 residues.

In this sample, this clonotype turned up a few times. CDR3 residues: CSAPTSGSYRDTQYF. In DNA form, the CDR3 reads TGCAGTGCGCCGACTAGCGGGAGTTACAGAGATACGCAGTATTTT. The chain carries TRBV20-1 and TRBJ2-3, with 12 bases lining up with TRBD2. CDR1 and CDR2 (germline): DFQATT, SNEGSKA (reference sequence). The length of the CDR3 is 15 residues. Germline trimming cut 6 bases from V and 5 bases from J; bases unmatched to any gene: 9.

This chain uses TRBV30 with TRBJ2-1; the D gene is possibly TRBD2 (6 bases). Per the germline V gene, CDR1 is GTSNPN and CDR2 is SVGIG (reference sequence). The V gene lost 1 base and the J gene lost 0 bases, with 13 bases spanning the gap. This CDR3 spans 16 amino acids. This chain's CDR3 is CAWSGGSGSSYNEQFF. As DNA, the CDR3 is TGTGCCTGGAGTGGGGGTAGCGGCAGCTCCTACAATGAGCAGTTCTTC. Filled out from reference TRBV30 and TRBJ2-1, the complete variable domain reads SQTIHQWPATLVQPVGSPLSLECTVEGTSNPNLYWYRQAAGRGLQLLFYSVGIGQISSEVPQNLSASRPQDRQFILSSKKLLLSDSGFYLCAWSGGSGSSYNEQFFGPGTRLTVL.

Many counts were recorded for this clonotype. V and J are TRBV7-2 and TRBJ1-2; D gene ambiguous. The CDR3 is made up of 12 amino acids. Germline values: CDR1 SGHTA, CDR2 FQGNSA. Between the trimmed V and J ends, which lost 5 bases and 7 bases, there was a span of 11 bases. As DNA, the CDR3 is TGTGCCAGCAGCGATAATCGGGGTGGCTACACCTTC. Residues: CASSDNRGGYTF.

The sample holds a few counts of this clonotype. The CDR3 is CASSEKQGLSTEAFF. The DNA for the CDR3 is TGTGCCAGCAGCGAAAAACAGGGGTTGAGCACTGAAGCTTTCTTT. The rearrangement uses TRBV5-4 and TRBJ1-1; 7 nucleotides align to TRBD1. CDR1 is SGHNT, CDR2 YYREEE, per germline (reference sequence). This CDR3 has 15 amino acids. V lost 4 bases to trimming and J lost 4 bases; unmatched junction nucleotides: 10.

The chain has TRBV7-2 and TRBJ1-2; 12 nucleotides align to TRBD1. The CDR3 is 18 amino acids. Germline V gene sequence: CDR1 SGHTA, CDR2 FQGNSA. V dropped 5 bases and J dropped 1; count of bases not matched to a gene: 11. CDR3 DNA: TGTGCCAGCAGCCCTCAACCGGGACAGGGGGCGGGTAACTATGGCTACACCTTC. It translates to CASSPQPGQGAGNYGYTF.

There are a few counts of this clonotype. The rearrangement uses TRBV20-1 and TRBJ2-7, with D uncertain. The V and J ends lost 3 bases and 1 base respectively, with 13 bases between them. Germline CDR1 and CDR2: DFQATT and SNEGSKA (reference sequence). This CDR3 comprises 14 residues. The CDR3 loop is CSARIPFQSYEQYF. The CDR3 nucleotides read TGCAGTGCTAGGATTCCATTCCAGTCCTACGAGCAGTACTTC.

V usage is TRBV6-2 or TRBV6-3 and J usage is TRBJ2-1; 9 nucleotides agree with TRBD2. V shed 5 bases, J shed 3 bases, and the junction held 5 bases outside the gene matches. The V gene's germline CDR1 is MNHEY and CDR2 SVGEGT. The CDR3 sequence is 15 residues long. The CDR3 region is CASSGLAGLYNEQFF. DNA for the CDR3: TGTGCCAGCAGTGGCCTAGCGGGACTCTACAATGAGCAGTTCTTC.

The chain joins TRBV4-2 to TRBJ1-2; D uncertain. The germline CDR1 and CDR2 sequences are LGHNA and YNFKEQ. V gave up 1 base and J gave up 3 bases, with 6 bases separating them. The length of the CDR3 is 13 residues. DNA for the CDR3: TGTGCCAGCAGCCAAGTGTCTGACTATGGCTACACCTTC. This gives the protein CASSQVSDYGYTF.

This clonotype was seen a handful of times. The rearrangement joins TRBV11-2 to TRBJ2-3, with TRBD2 identical over 8 bases. Unmatched junction bases numbered 6, after V lost 5 bases and J lost 2 bases. This CDR3 contains 15 residues. Germline loops: CDR1 SGHAT, CDR2 FQNNGV. The CDR3 nucleotides are TGTGCCAGCAGCCTTAGGACTAGCTACACAGATACGCAGTATTTT. This translates into CASSLRTSYTDTQYF.

This clonotype was counted a few times. V and J are TRBV9 and TRBJ2-1, with 7 bases that match TRBD2. CDR3 length: 15 amino acids. Germline trimming cut 3 bases from V and 0 bases from J; bases unmatched to any gene: 3. CDR1 is SGDLS, CDR2 YYNGEE, per germline. CDR3: CASSAKRDSYNEQFF. In DNA form, the CDR3 reads TGTGCCAGCAGCGCTAAGCGGGACTCCTACAATGAGCAGTTCTTC.

The chain joins TRBV3-1 to TRBJ2-7; TRBD1 aligns across 12 bases. CDR3 length: 15 amino acids. Germline V gives CDR1 LGHDT, CDR2 YNNKEL (reference sequence). The ends lost 4 bases at V and 4 bases at J; junction bases unmatched: 5. Here the CDR3 reads CASSPRDRGLYEQYF. The CDR3 DNA sequence: TGTGCCAGCAGCCCACGGGACAGGGGGCTTTACGAGCAGTACTTC.